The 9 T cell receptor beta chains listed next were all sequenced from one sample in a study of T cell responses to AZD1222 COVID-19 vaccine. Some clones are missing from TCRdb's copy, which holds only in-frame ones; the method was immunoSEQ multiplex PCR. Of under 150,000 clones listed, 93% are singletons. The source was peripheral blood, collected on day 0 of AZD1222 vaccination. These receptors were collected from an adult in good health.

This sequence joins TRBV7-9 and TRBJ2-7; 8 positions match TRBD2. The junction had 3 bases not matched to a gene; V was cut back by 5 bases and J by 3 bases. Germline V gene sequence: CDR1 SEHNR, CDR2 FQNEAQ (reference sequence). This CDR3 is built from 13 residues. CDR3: CASSHGTSYEQYF. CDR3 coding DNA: TGTGCCAGCAGCCATGGGACTAGCTACGAGCAGTACTTC.

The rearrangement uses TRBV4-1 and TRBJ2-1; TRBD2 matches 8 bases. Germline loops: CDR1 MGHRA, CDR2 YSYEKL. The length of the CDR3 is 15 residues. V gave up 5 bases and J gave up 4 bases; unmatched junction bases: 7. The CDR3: CASSGGGGRYNEQFF. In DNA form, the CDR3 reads TGCGCCAGCAGCGGCGGGGGCGGGAGGTACAATGAGCAGTTCTTC.

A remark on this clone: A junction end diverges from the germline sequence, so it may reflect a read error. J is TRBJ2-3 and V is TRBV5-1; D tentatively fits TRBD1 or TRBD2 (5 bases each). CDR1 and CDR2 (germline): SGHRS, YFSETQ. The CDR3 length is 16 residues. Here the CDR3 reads CASSFRDPGKADAQYF. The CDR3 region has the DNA TGCGCCAGCAGCTTCCGGGACCCCGGGAAGGCAGATGCGCAGTATTTT. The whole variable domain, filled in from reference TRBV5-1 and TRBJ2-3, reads KAGVTQTPRYLIKTRGQQVTLSCSPISGHRSVSWYQQTPGQGLQFLFEYFSETQRNKGNFPGRFSGRQFSNSRSEMNVSTLELGDSALYLCASSFRDPGKADAQYFGPGTRLTVL.

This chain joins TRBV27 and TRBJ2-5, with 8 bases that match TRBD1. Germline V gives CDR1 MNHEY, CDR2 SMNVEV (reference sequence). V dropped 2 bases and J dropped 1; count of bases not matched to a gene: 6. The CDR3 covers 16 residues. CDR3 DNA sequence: TGTGCCAGCAGTTTAGAGAGACAGGGGATCCAAGAGACCCAGTACTTC. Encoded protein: CASSLERQGIQETQYF.

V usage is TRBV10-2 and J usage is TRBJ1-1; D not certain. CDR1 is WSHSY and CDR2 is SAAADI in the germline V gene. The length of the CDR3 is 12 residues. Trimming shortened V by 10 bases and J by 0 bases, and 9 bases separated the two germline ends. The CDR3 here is CATAAVNTEAFF. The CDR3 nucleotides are TGCGCCACAGCGGCGGTGAACACTGAAGCTTTCTTT.

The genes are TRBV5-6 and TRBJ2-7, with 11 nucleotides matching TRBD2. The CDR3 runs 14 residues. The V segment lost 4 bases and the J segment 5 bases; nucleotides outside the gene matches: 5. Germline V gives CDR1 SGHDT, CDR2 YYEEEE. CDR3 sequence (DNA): TGTGCCAGCAGCCGGGGACTAGCGGACCACGAGCAGTACTTC. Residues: CASSRGLADHEQYF.

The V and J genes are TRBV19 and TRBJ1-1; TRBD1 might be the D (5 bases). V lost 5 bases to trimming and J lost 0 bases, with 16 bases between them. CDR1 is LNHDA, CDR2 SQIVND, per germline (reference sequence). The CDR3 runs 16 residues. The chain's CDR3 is CASSSKGRGMNTEAFF. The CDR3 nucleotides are TGTGCCAGTAGTTCCAAGGGACGAGGCATGAACACTGAAGCTTTCTTT.

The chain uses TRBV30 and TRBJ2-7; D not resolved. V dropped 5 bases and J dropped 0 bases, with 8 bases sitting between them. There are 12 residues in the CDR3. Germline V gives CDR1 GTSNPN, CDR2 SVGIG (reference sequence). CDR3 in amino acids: CAWLSSSYEQYF. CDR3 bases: TGTGCCTGGTTAAGTTCCTCCTACGAGCAGTACTTC.

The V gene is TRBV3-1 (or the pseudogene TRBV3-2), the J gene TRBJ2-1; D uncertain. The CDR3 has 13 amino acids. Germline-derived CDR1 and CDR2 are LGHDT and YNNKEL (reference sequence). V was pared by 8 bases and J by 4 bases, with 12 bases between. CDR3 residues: CASSSRAYNEQFF. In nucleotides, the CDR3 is TGTGCCAGCTCCTCTCGGGCGTACAATGAGCAGTTCTTC.